This T cell receptor beta chain was identified during a study of Tregs in tolerant kidney transplant recipients. The CDR3 extends over 13 amino acids. Germline lookup yields CDR1 KGHSH and CDR2 LQKENI. Trimming pared 6 bases from V and 8 bases from J, leaving 16 bases between. Some clones are missing from TCRdb's copy, which holds only in-frame ones; the method was immunoSEQ multiplex PCR. This sample has 80,000 to 90,000 clones; more than 90% occur once, and the top ten carry 4.7%. This receptor was obtained from a human donor in good health. The chain links TRBV18 to TRBJ1-1, with D unresolved. Material: CD8+ T cells from blood. The CDR3 region is CASSAYSAEEAFF. CDR3 nucleotide sequence: TGTGCCAGCTCGGCGTATAGTGCTGAGGAAGCTTTCTTT.